What follows are 11 T cell receptor beta chains derived from one specimen sequenced in a study of shared clonotypes between healthy human individuals. The protocol was immunoSEQ multiplex PCR, while the TCRdb copy is restricted to in-frame clones and leaves out a portion. This sample has over a million clones, with around 82% found just once. The sequenced sample consisted of memory CD4+ T cells from PBMCs. The subset was: CD45RA-negative fraction. These receptors were taken from a man aged 18 to 29 in good health. Some clones in this sample may be carry-over from other donors' samples.

The chain links TRBV5-1 to TRBJ1-4, with a weak D call TRBD1 (6 bases). Germline V gene sequence: CDR1 SGHRS, CDR2 YFSETQ. The ends were cut back, 4 bases at V and 5 bases at J, with 18 bases in the middle. This CDR3 contains 16 residues. The CDR3 is CASSPSRPDRNEKLFF. The CDR3 DNA follows: TGCGCCAGCAGCCCCTCGAGACCAGACAGGAATGAAAAACTGTTTTTT. Full variable domain (missing parts from reference TRBV5-1 and TRBJ1-4): KAGVTQTPRYLIKTRGQQVTLSCSPISGHRSVSWYQQTPGQGLQFLFEYFSETQRNKGNFPGRFSGRQFSNSRSEMNVSTLELGDSALYLCASSPSRPDRNEKLFFGSGTQLSVL.

This clone was observed at least ten times. The J gene is TRBJ2-1, the V gene TRBV15, with a possible D match to TRBD2 (5 bases). Trimming took 2 bases from V and 10 from J, leaving 18 bases between them. The germline V gene encodes CDR1 LNHNV and CDR2 YYDKDF (reference sequence). The CDR3 is made up of 15 amino acids. The CDR3 sequence is CATSRPGSADGEQFF. CDR3 DNA: TGTGCCACCAGCAGACCGGGATCAGCAGATGGGGAGCAGTTCTTC.

The chain combines TRBV4-2 with TRBJ2-7; 11 positions agree with TRBD2. Germline V CDR1 and CDR2: LGHNA, YNFKEQ. The CDR3 contains 14 residues. The junction had 3 bases not matched to a gene; V was cut back by 4 bases and J by 4 bases. As DNA, the CDR3 is TGTGCCAGCAGCCTGACTAGCGGGACTTACGAGCAGTACTTC. Encoded protein: CASSLTSGTYEQYF.

The table lists this clone with many counts. Distinct nucleotide sequences in the sample also encode this CDR3. The chain employs TRBV7-2 and TRBJ2-3, with D perhaps matching TRBD2 (5 bases). CDR3 length equals 14 residues. The V and J ends lost 5 bases and 2 bases respectively, with 11 bases between them. Per the germline V gene, CDR1 is SGHTA and CDR2 is FQGNSA. DNA of the CDR3: TGTGCCAGCAGCCTCGCCCTAGCCACAGATACGCAGTATTTT. Translating gives CASSLALATDTQYF. The full variable domain, with the rest looked up from reference TRBV7-2 and TRBJ2-3, is GAGVSQSPSNKVTEKGKDVELRCDPISGHTALYWYRQSLGQGLEFLIYFQGNSAPDKSGLPSDRFSAERTGGSVSTLTIQRTQQEDSAVYLCASSLALATDTQYFGPGTRLTVL.

The rearrangement uses TRBV4-1 and TRBJ1-2; no reliable D call. Deletions cut 0 bases from V and 8 bases from J, with 16 bases between. Germline CDR1 reads MGHRA; CDR2 reads YSYEKL. This CDR3 has 15 residues. CDR3 DNA sequence: TGCGCCAGCAGCCAAGAATCGTGGCTCAACCGGGGCTACACCTTC. Encoded protein: CASSQESWLNRGYTF.

The J gene is TRBJ1-3, the V gene TRBV29-1; D uncertain. Trimming took 4 bases from V and 3 from J, leaving 7 bases between them. The germline gives CDR1 SQVTM, CDR2 ANQGSEA. The CDR3 has 12 residues. CDR3 in DNA: TGCAGCGTTGGAAGCTATGGAAACACCATATATTTT. The encoded protein is CSVGSYGNTIYF.

This clone was detected once. The CDR3 sequence is CASRNRGSYEQYF. The CDR3 nucleotides read TGTGCCAGCAGGAATAGGGGTTCCTACGAGCAGTACTTC. V usage is TRBV25-1 and J usage is TRBJ2-7; TRBD1 is a possible D gene (5 bases). Germline assignment: CDR1 MGHDK and CDR2 SYGVNS. V lost 6 bases and J lost 1, with 10 bases in between. The CDR3 has 13 residues.

The rearrangement links TRBV27 to TRBJ1-5, with a possible D match to TRBD1 (6 bases). Deletions cut 5 bases from V and 0 bases from J, with 17 bases between. The germline V gene encodes CDR1 MNHEY and CDR2 SMNVEV (reference sequence). The CDR3 sequence is 17 residues long. The CDR3 region is CASSPSGGQYSNQPQHF. The CDR3 coding sequence is TGTGCCAGCAGTCCGTCGGGGGGGCAGTATAGCAATCAGCCCCAGCATTTT.

The J gene is TRBJ2-3, the V gene TRBV7-8; D unresolved. Germline assignment: CDR1 SGHVS and CDR2 FQNEAQ. V lost 9 bases, J lost 1 base, and 11 bases lay in between. The CDR3 runs 13 residues. The CDR3 DNA is TGTGCCAGTAGTGCCGGCGGCACAGATACGCAGTATTTT. Its protein is CASSAGGTDTQYF.

This sequence joins TRBV28 and TRBJ2-3, with D uncertain. Germline values: CDR1 MDHEN, CDR2 SYDVKM. V was trimmed by 6 bases and J by 14 bases, leaving 24 bases between them. This CDR3 contains 14 residues. In DNA form, the CDR3 reads TGTGCCAGCAGGCCTCCAGCAGGTACCTCGATGTGGTATTTT. Protein sequence: CASRPPAGTSMWYF.

The chain combines TRBV29-1 with TRBJ2-5, with 7 positions matching TRBD1. This CDR3 is built from 13 residues. Trimming cost V 4 bases and J 5 bases; bases outside gene matches: 7. Germline V CDR1 and CDR2: SQVTM, ANQGSEA. CDR3 coding DNA: TGCAGCGTTGTAGGGGGCGAGAGGGAGACCCAGTACTTC. This encodes CSVVGGERETQYF.